This T cell receptor (beta chain) was identified during a study of vaccination effects on CD4 cells after COVID-19. On the study more broadly: Sequencing was preceded by expansion of antigen-specific CD4+ T cells with viral peptide pools in the ViraFEST assay. Sampling occurred 16 days and one week pre-vaccination in a couple of convalescent patients.

Trimming removed 8 bases from V and 9 bases from J, with 8 bases in between. The CDR3 has 10 amino acids. The germline V gene encodes CDR1 LGHDT and CDR2 YNNKEL (reference sequence). Produced via immunoSEQ multiplex PCR; TCRdb's table is partial and in-frame only. The table records some 49,000 clones, roughly 74% of them present only once. About this clone: Antigen: not known.

When around nine days of culture had elapsed, CD4+ T cells were isolated. Infection dated between March and December 2020, before the Alpha, Beta and Delta variants reached the United States. Specimen: CD4+ T cells from PBMCs cultured without peptide, collected before COVID-19 vaccination. The TCR sequence derives from a human donor who had a prior SARS-CoV-2 infection. The chain joins TRBV3-1 (or the pseudogene TRBV3-2) to TRBJ2-1, with D maybe TRBD2 (5 bases). The CDR3 sequence: CASGRTEQFF. CDR3 coding DNA: TGTGCCAGCGGGAGAACTGAGCAGTTCTTC.